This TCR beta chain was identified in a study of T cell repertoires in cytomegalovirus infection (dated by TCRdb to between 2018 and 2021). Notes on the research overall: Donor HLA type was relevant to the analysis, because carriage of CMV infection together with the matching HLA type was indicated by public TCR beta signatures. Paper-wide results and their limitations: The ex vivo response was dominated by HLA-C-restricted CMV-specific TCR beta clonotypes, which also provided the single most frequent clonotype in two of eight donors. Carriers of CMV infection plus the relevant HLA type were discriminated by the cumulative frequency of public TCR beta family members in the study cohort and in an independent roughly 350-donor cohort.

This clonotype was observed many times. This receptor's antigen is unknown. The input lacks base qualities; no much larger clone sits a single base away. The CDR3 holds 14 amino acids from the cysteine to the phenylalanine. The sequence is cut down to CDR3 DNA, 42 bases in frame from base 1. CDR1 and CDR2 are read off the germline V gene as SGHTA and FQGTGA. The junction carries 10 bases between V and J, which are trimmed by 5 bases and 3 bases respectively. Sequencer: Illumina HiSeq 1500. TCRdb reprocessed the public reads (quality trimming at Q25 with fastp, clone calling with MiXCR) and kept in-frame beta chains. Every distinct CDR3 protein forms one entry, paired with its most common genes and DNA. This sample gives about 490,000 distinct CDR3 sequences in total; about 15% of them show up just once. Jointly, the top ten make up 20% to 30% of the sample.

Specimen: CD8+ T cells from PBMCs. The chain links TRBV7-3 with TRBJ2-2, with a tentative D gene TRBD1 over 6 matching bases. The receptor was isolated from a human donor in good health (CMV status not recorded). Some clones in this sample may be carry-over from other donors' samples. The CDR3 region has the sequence CASSPTGYTGELFF. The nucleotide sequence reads TGTGCCAGCAGCCCTACAGGGTACACCGGGGAGCTGTTTTTT.